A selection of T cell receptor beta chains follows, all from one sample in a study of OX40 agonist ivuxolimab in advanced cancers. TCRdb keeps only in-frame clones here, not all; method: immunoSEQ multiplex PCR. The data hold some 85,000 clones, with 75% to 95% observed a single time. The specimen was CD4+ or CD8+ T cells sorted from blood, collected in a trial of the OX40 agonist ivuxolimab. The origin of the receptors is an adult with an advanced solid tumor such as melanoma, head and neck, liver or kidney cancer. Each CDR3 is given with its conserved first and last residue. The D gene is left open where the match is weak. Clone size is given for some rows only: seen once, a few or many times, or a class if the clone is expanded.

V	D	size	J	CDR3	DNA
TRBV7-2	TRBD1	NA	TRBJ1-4	CASSLLPGGAYNEKLFF	TGTGCCAGCAGCTTACTTCCAGGGGGCGCATATAATGAAAAACTGTTTTTT
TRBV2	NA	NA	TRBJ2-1	CASSEMAQANEQFF	TGTGCCAGCAGTGAAATGGCCCAAGCGAATGAGCAGTTCTTC
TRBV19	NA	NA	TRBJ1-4	CASTNPGTQPEKLFF	TGTGCCAGTACTAACCCCGGGACACAACCTGAAAAACTGTTTTTT
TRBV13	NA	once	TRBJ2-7	CASSLRRIYEQYF	TGTGCCAGCAGCTTAAGACGGATCTACGAGCAGTACTTC
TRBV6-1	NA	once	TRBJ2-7	CASSGDREPTREQYF	TGTGCCAGCAGTGGTGACAGAGAACCCACACGGGAGCAGTACTTC
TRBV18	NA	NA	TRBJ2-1	CASSPPMGSEQFF	TGTGCCAGCTCACCACCGATGGGGAGTGAGCAGTTCTTC
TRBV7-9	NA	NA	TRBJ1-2	CASSLSGSNYGYTF	TGTGCCAGCAGCTTATCCGGATCCAACTATGGCTACACCTTC
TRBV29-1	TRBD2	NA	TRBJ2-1	CSVVSRLANNEQFF	TGCAGCGTTGTCTCACGACTAGCCAACAATGAGCAGTTCTTC
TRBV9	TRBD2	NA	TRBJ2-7	CASSVGVAGAYEQYF	TGTGCCAGCAGCGTAGGGGTAGCGGGGGCCTACGAGCAGTACTTC
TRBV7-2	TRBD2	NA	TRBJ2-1	CASSSGRAVYNEQFF	TGTGCCAGCAGCTCCGGGAGGGCCGTATACAATGAGCAGTTCTTC